These 25 T cell receptor beta chains came from one sample sequenced in a study of control samples from healthy donors and cancer patients. Clones were sequenced by immunoSEQ multiplex PCR, and TCRdb holds only the in-frame ones, with some missing. The sample consists of 85,000 to 90,000 clones, over 65% of them appearing once. Sequenced: blood. The receptors here all came from a middle-aged woman in good health.

The V and J genes are TRBV4-3 and TRBJ2-1; D is perhaps TRBD1 or TRBD2 (5 bases each). Trimming removed 0 bases at V and 5 bases at J, with 8 bases between. From germline, CDR1 is LGHNA and CDR2 YSLEER. The CDR3 contains 14 residues. CDR3 in DNA: TGCGCCAGCAGCCAAGAGGGGACCAACAATGAGCAGTTCTTC. Its translation is CASSQEGTNNEQFF.

J is TRBJ2-3 and V is TRBV7-2; tentative D call: TRBD2 (6 bases). V was pared by 1 base and J by 4 bases, with 12 bases between. Germline CDR1 and CDR2: SGHTA and FQGNSA. The CDR3 contains 15 residues. CDR3: CASSLGVADSDTQYF. In DNA form, the CDR3 reads TGTGCCAGCAGCTTAGGGGTAGCGGACTCAGATACGCAGTATTTT.

This clone was picked up a small number of times. This chain links TRBV5-6 with TRBJ1-6; 10 bases match TRBD1. The CDR3 runs to 15 residues. Germline CDR1 is SGHDT and CDR2 is YYEEEE. V lost 0 bases to trimming and J lost 10 bases; unmatched junction nucleotides: 4. Written as DNA, the CDR3 is TGTGCCAGCAGCTTGGCGGGGACAGGGGTCTCACCCCTCCACTTT. Its translation: CASSLAGTGVSPLHF.

In this sample, this clone turned up once. The V gene is TRBV7-6, the J gene TRBJ1-4, with D unclear. This CDR3 is 14 amino acids long. CDR1 and CDR2 (germline): SGHVS, FNYEAQ. The V end was cut by 3 bases, the J end by 0 bases, with 5 bases between. The chain's CDR3 is CASSFRPTNEKLFF. The CDR3 bases are TGTGCCAGCAGCTTTAGGCCAACTAATGAAAAACTGTTTTTT.

This rearrangement joins TRBV30 to TRBJ1-5, with D possibly TRBD1 on 6 matching bases. Trimming cost V 3 bases and J 2 bases, with 11 bases left between them. The CDR3 sequence is 14 residues long. From germline, CDR1 is GTSNPN and CDR2 SVGIG (reference sequence). The chain's CDR3 is CAWSTPGGNQPQHF. CDR3 DNA sequence: TGTGCCTGGAGCACCCCAGGGGGCAATCAGCCCCAGCATTTT.

The chain employs TRBV5-4 and TRBJ1-5; the D is unclear. CDR3 length: 12 amino acids. Germline V gene lookup returns CDR1 SGHNT and CDR2 YYREEE (reference sequence). Trimming removed 9 bases from V and 0 bases from J, with 7 bases in between. The CDR3 sequence: CATSDSNQPQHF. The CDR3 nucleotides are TGTGCCACTTCAGATAGCAATCAGCCCCAGCATTTT.

This clone showed up just a few times. The rearrangement uses TRBV6-5 and TRBJ2-7, with D possibly being TRBD1 or TRBD2 (5 bases each). The CDR3 consists of 15 residues. Germline CDR1 reads MNHEY; CDR2 reads SVGAGI. Trimming stripped 5 bases from V and 0 bases from J, with 14 bases between. The chain's CDR3 is CASSPRGDGSYEQYF. CDR3 in DNA: TGTGCCAGCAGTCCCAGAGGGGATGGCTCCTACGAGCAGTACTTC.

This clone was seen just once. The gene calls are TRBV27 and TRBJ1-1; D perhaps matches TRBD1 (5 bases). Germline CDR1 MNHEY, CDR2 SMNVEV (reference sequence). Deletions cut 4 bases from V and 1 base from J, with 10 bases between. The CDR3 is 14 residues long. The CDR3 is CASSWTSRNTEAFF. The CDR3 DNA reads as TGTGCCAGCAGTTGGACAAGTAGGAACACTGAAGCTTTCTTT.

The chain couples TRBV10-3 to TRBJ1-5; D possibly corresponds to TRBD1 (5 bases). The CDR3 is 14 residues long. V was pared by 6 bases and J by 2 bases, with 11 bases between. The germline V gene has CDR1 ENHRY and CDR2 SYGVKD. CDR3 in DNA: TGTGCCATCAGCCGCCAGGGTGGCAATCAGCCCCAGCATTTT. Its translation is CAISRQGGNQPQHF.

J is TRBJ1-2 and V is TRBV4-3; TRBD1 might be the D (6 bases). The CDR3 totals 15 residues. V was cut by 2 bases and J by 3 bases, with 13 bases left in between. The germline V gene has CDR1 LGHNA and CDR2 YSLEER. The CDR3 DNA is TGCGCCAGCAGCCAAACTACAGGGAGGGACTATGGCTACACCTTC. Translation: CASSQTTGRDYGYTF.

The J gene is TRBJ1-6, the V gene TRBV12-3 or TRBV12-4; D not certain. V dropped 3 bases and J dropped 6 bases, with 3 bases sitting between them. There are 12 residues in the CDR3. CDR3 residues: CASSFSNSPLHF. The CDR3 nucleotides are TGTGCCAGCAGTTTTTCTAATTCACCCCTCCACTTT.

This clone was seen more than once but under ten times. The genes are TRBV5-1 and TRBJ2-7; tentative D call: TRBD2 (5 bases). V gave up 4 bases and J gave up 0 bases, with 11 bases separating them. This CDR3 contains 14 residues. Germline values: CDR1 SGHRS, CDR2 YFSETQ. CDR3 region: CASSPGSFSYEQYF. In DNA form, the CDR3 reads TGCGCCAGCAGCCCGGGATCCTTCTCCTACGAGCAGTACTTC.

CDR3 residues: CASSPRDRPKNIQYF. The DNA of the CDR3 is TGCGCCAGCAGCCCCCGGGACAGACCCAAAAACATTCAGTACTTC. V and J are TRBV4-1 and TRBJ2-4; 7 bases fit TRBD1. Germline loops: CDR1 MGHRA, CDR2 YSYEKL. The J segment lost 2 bases and the V segment lost 4 bases, leaving 5 bases of the junction unmatched. The CDR3 spans 15 residues.

This chain uses TRBV5-4 with TRBJ2-5, with D perhaps matching TRBD1 (5 bases). There are 13 residues in the CDR3. V dropped 2 bases and J dropped 4 bases, with 9 bases sitting between them. Germline V lookup: CDR1 SGHNT, CDR2 YYREEE (reference sequence). In DNA form, the CDR3 reads TGTGCCAGCAGCTTCCAGGGTTCAGAGACCCAGTACTTC. Its translation is CASSFQGSETQYF.

This clone is a singleton in its sample. The chain recombines TRBV30 with TRBJ1-1; a possible D gene is TRBD1 (6 bases). The CDR3 has 13 amino acids. From germline, CDR1 is GTSNPN and CDR2 SVGIG (reference sequence). V lost 7 bases and J lost 0, with 12 bases in between. In nucleotides, the CDR3 is TGTGCCTCCAACACAGGGATGAACACTGAAGCTTTCTTT. It codes for CASNTGMNTEAFF. The whole variable domain, remainder taken from reference TRBV30 and TRBJ1-1, is SQTIHQWPATLVQPVGSPLSLECTVEGTSNPNLYWYRQAAGRGLQLLFYSVGIGQISSEVPQNLSASRPQDRQFILSSKKLLLSDSGFYLCASNTGMNTEAFFGQGTRLTVV.

The gene calls are TRBV6-5 and TRBJ1-6, with D perhaps TRBD1 (5 bases). This CDR3 is built from 14 residues. V dropped 6 bases and J dropped 7 bases, with 13 bases sitting between them. From germline, CDR1 is MNHEY and CDR2 SVGAGI. DNA for the CDR3: TGTGCCAGCAGGGGGGAAACCTGGAATTCACCCCTCCACTTT. As protein: CASRGETWNSPLHF.

This clone was detected once. The rearrangement links TRBV6-4 to TRBJ1-6, with D unresolved. The CDR3 spans 13 residues. Germline V gene sequence: CDR1 MRHNA, CDR2 SNTAGT. Trimming cost V 4 bases and J 4 bases, with 5 bases left between them. The CDR3 loop reads CASSADYNSPLHF. As DNA, the CDR3 is TGTGCCAGCAGTGCCGATTATAATTCACCCCTCCACTTT.

The rearrangement joins TRBV5-1 to TRBJ2-2; TRBD2 matches 9 bases. Germline CDR1 SGHRS, CDR2 YFSETQ. After removal of 4 bases from V and 1 base from J, the junction contained 2 bases not matched to a gene. This CDR3 has 15 amino acids. The CDR3 DNA follows: TGCGCCAGCAGCCGGACTAGCGTGAACACCGGGGAGCTGTTTTTT. This encodes CASSRTSVNTGELFF.

This clone occurred a few times. V gene TRBV2 combines with J gene TRBJ1-6; possibly TRBD1 for D (5 bases). Germline V lookup: CDR1 SNHLY, CDR2 FYNNEI. The CDR3 is 14 amino acids. Trimming took 4 bases from V and 7 from J, leaving 11 bases between them. The CDR3, as DNA: TGTGCCAGCAGTGTTGAGGGGATCAATTCACCCCTCCACTTT. Translating gives CASSVEGINSPLHF.

This CDR3 reads CAWNFRGEDTQYF. CDR3 DNA sequence: TGTGCCTGGAATTTTCGCGGGGAAGATACGCAGTATTTT. This chain uses TRBV30 with TRBJ2-3; a possible D gene is TRBD2 (6 bases). This CDR3 spans 13 amino acids. Deletions cut 4 bases from V and 5 bases from J, with 13 bases between. Germline V lookup: CDR1 GTSNPN, CDR2 SVGIG (reference sequence).

The V and J genes are TRBV2 and TRBJ1-6; D unresolved. The CDR3 extends over 12 amino acids. CDR1 and CDR2 from the germline V gene are SNHLY and FYNNEI. Between the trimmed V and J ends, which lost 6 bases and 6 bases, there was a span of 6 bases. The CDR3 reads CASRDINSPLHF. The CDR3 DNA is TGTGCCAGCAGAGACATTAATTCACCCCTCCACTTT.

This chain links TRBV24-1 with TRBJ2-3; D remains unclear. Trimming took off 0 bases at V and 6 bases at J, with 3 bases between the two ends. Looked up from germline, CDR1 is KGHDR and CDR2 is SFDVKD. The CDR3 covers 12 residues. The CDR3, as DNA: TGTGCCACCAGTGATTTGCCGGATACGCAGTATTTT. This translates into CATSDLPDTQYF.

The chain combines TRBV2 with TRBJ1-1, with D possibly TRBD1 on 5 matching bases. Between the trimmed V and J ends, which lost 11 bases and 1 base, there was a span of 8 bases. CDR3 length: 11 residues. Germline V gene lookup returns CDR1 SNHLY and CDR2 FYNNEI. The CDR3 coding sequence is TGTGCCTCGGGGGGGAACACTGAAGCTTTCTTT. Protein sequence: CASGGNTEAFF.

The chain is built from TRBV9 and TRBJ2-3; TRBD2 matches at 11 bases. Germline-derived CDR1 and CDR2 are SGDLS and YYNGEE. The CDR3 is 20 amino acids. The junction had 15 bases not matched to a gene; V was cut back by 3 bases and J by 0 bases. The CDR3 here is CASSGSWLGLAGGSTDTQYF. Here the CDR3 DNA reads TGTGCCAGCAGCGGTAGCTGGTTAGGGCTAGCGGGGGGAAGCACAGATACGCAGTATTTT.

The J gene is TRBJ1-2, the V gene TRBV29-1; TRBD1 aligns across 7 bases. The CDR3 runs 13 residues. Germline V gene lookup returns CDR1 SQVTM and CDR2 ANQGSEA. Unmatched junction bases numbered 9, after V lost 2 bases and J lost 9 bases. The CDR3 sequence: CSVELPGQLSYTF. The CDR3 DNA reads TGCAGCGTTGAACTTCCGGGACAGCTTAGCTACACCTTC.